The 21 T cell receptor beta chains given below trace back to one sample, sequenced in a study of radiation and T cells in renal cell carcinoma. The assay was immunoSEQ multiplex PCR, and TCRdb's table has in-frame clones only and misses some. Of about 64,000 clones in the sample, roughly 80% were seen once. Stated time point: blood 4 weeks post-SBRT, at nephrectomy. Specified treatment: 15 Gy SBRT to primary tumor, nephrectomy 4 weeks later. Sample: blood, taken from a patient whose treatment included radiotherapy and nephrectomy. The receptor set was obtained from a man aged 55-75 years with renal cell carcinoma.

V gene TRBV4-3 combines with J gene TRBJ2-7; D gene unclear. Germline V gene sequence: CDR1 LGHNA, CDR2 YSLEER. Between the trimmed V and J ends, which lost 0 bases and 5 bases, there was a span of 14 bases. CDR3 length: 15 amino acids. CDR3 bases: TGCGCCAGCAGCCAAGATTTTCCGGGTGGAAACGAGCAGTACTTC. Amino acids: CASSQDFPGGNEQYF.

This clone is labeled medium-sized. The sample has other DNA sequences that encode this CDR3 too. The chain joins TRBV9 to TRBJ2-3; maybe TRBD2 (6 bases). Trimming took 3 bases from V and 4 from J, leaving 21 bases between them. This CDR3 has 17 residues. Germline CDR1 is SGDLS and CDR2 is YYNGEE. The CDR3 region has the DNA TGTGCCAGCAGCGGGGACCCGACTAGTTTAGTCTCAGATACGCAGTATTTT. Its translation is CASSGDPTSLVSDTQYF.

The chain has TRBV7-9 and TRBJ2-1; no clear D gene. This CDR3 is 12 amino acids long. Trimming left V 7 bases short and J 9 bases short, with 13 bases between. CDR1 SEHNR and CDR2 FQNEAQ come from the germline V gene (reference sequence). CDR3 sequence (DNA): TGTGCCAGCACTCCGCGTCCCCCTGAGCAGTTCTTC. Translation gives CASTPRPPEQFF.

This clone was detected once. The J gene is TRBJ1-1, the V gene TRBV19; D may be TRBD1 (5 bases). This CDR3 contains 13 residues. The V gene's germline CDR1 is LNHDA and CDR2 SQIVND (reference sequence). The germline V and J ends were trimmed by 6 bases and 0 bases, with 8 bases remaining between them. CDR3 coding DNA: TGTGCCAGTAGCGCAGGGATGAACACTGAAGCTTTCTTT. Translation: CASSAGMNTEAFF. The variable domain in full, completed from reference TRBV19 and TRBJ1-1, reads DGGITQSPKYLFRKEGQNVTLSCEQNLNHDAMYWYRQDPGQGLRLIYYSQIVNDFQKGDIAEGYSVSREKKESFPLTVTSAQKNPTAFYLCASSAGMNTEAFFGQGTRLTVV.

The chain employs TRBV6-6 and TRBJ2-1; D is unresolved. V was clipped by 6 bases and J by 8 bases, with 17 bases between them. Germline CDR1 reads MNHNY; CDR2 reads SVGAGI (reference sequence). The CDR3 covers 14 residues. The CDR3 here is CASSARLGTDEQFF. As DNA, the CDR3 is TGTGCCAGCAGCGCCCGTTTGGGCACCGATGAGCAGTTCTTC.

The genes are TRBV30 and TRBJ1-2; 7 positions agree with TRBD1. This CDR3 spans 12 amino acids. Looked up from germline, CDR1 is GTSNPN and CDR2 is SVGIG (reference sequence). V gave up 5 bases and J gave up 8 bases; unmatched junction bases: 8. The CDR3 here is CAWGTGVRGYTF. In DNA form, the CDR3 reads TGTGCCTGGGGAACAGGGGTAAGGGGCTACACCTTC.

This clone was recorded once. The chain uses TRBV28 and TRBJ2-7, with 7 bases lining up with TRBD1. Germline loops: CDR1 MDHEN, CDR2 SYDVKM. This CDR3 comprises 14 residues. Losses at the gene ends were 1 base for V and 5 bases for J; bases not matched to a gene: 5. The CDR3 DNA follows: TGTGCCAGCAGTTTATCGCCAGGGACAGACGAGCAGTACGTC. Protein: CASSLSPGTDEQYV.

The chain employs TRBV12-5 and TRBJ1-4, with TRBD1 matching over 7 bases. CDR3 length equals 14 residues. Per germline, CDR1 LGHNT and CDR2 FRNRAP. With 6 bases clipped from V and 8 bases from J, the junction kept 9 bases outside the gene matches. In DNA form, the CDR3 reads TGTGCTAGTGGAGGACAGGCCACTCCGGAAAAACTGTTTTTT. Its translation: CASGGQATPEKLFF.

This clone was found once. The chain employs TRBV11-3 and TRBJ1-2; 7 positions agree with TRBD1. The V segment lost 5 bases and the J segment 0 bases; nucleotides outside the gene matches: 6. CDR3 size: 15 residues. CDR1 and CDR2 from the germline V gene are SGHNT and YENEEA. CDR3 nucleotide sequence: TGTGCCAGCAGCAGACCGGGACAGTCTAACTATGGCTACACCTTC. Translation gives CASSRPGQSNYGYTF.

CDR3 sequence reads: CAVGKGGNTGELFF. For the CDR3, the DNA is TGCGCCGTGGGAAAGGGGGGGAACACCGGGGAGCTGTTTTTT. The chain combines TRBV10-1 with TRBJ2-2; tentatively, D is TRBD1 or TRBD2 (6 bases each). V was cut by 11 bases and J by 1 base, with 14 bases left in between. The V gene's germline CDR1 is WNHNN and CDR2 SYGVQD (reference sequence). This CDR3 is built from 14 residues.

The chain combines TRBV7-9 with TRBJ2-3; D is undetermined. Germline CDR1 is SEHNR and CDR2 is FQNEAQ (reference sequence). Trimming removed 3 bases at V and 3 bases at J, with 10 bases between. The CDR3 is 14 residues long. CDR3: CASSFSRSTDTQYF. Written as DNA, the CDR3 is TGTGCCAGCAGCTTCTCCCGTTCTACAGATACGCAGTATTTT.

The CDR3 DNA is TGTGCCAGCAGCTTAACAACAGGGTTCGACACCGGGGAGCTGTTTTTT. Its translation: CASSLTTGFDTGELFF. The V and J genes are TRBV7-3 and TRBJ2-2, with D possibly being TRBD1 (6 bases). The CDR3 sequence is 16 residues long. Germline CDR1 is SGHTA and CDR2 is FQGTGA. V shed 0 bases and J shed 3 bases, with 11 bases lying between them.

The chain carries TRBV5-1 and TRBJ2-5; TRBD1 is a possible D gene (5 bases). The CDR3 runs to 15 residues. Trimming cost V 0 bases and J 1 base, with 10 bases left between them. Germline V lookup: CDR1 SGHRS, CDR2 YFSETQ. The CDR3 sequence: CASSLGGDSQETQYF. DNA of the CDR3: TGCGCCAGCAGCTTGGGGGGTGACAGCCAAGAGACCCAGTACTTC.

J is TRBJ1-1 and V is TRBV7-9, with no clear D. This CDR3 is built from 13 residues. From germline, CDR1 is SEHNR and CDR2 FQNEAQ (reference sequence). Trimming took off 3 bases at V and 8 bases at J, with 13 bases between the two ends. In DNA, the CDR3 is TGTGCCAGCAGCTTTTTACAGCCCGAGGAAGCTTTCTTT. Translating it yields CASSFLQPEEAFF.

The chain links TRBV7-2 to TRBJ1-5; tentative D call: TRBD1 (5 bases). Trimming left V 3 bases short and J 6 bases short, with 15 bases between. There are 15 residues in the CDR3. Per germline, CDR1 SGHTA and CDR2 FQGNSA. CDR3 sequence (DNA): TGTGCCAGCAGCTTGCGTTTCGAGGGGCGTCAGCCCCAGCATTTT. It codes for CASSLRFEGRQPQHF. The full variable domain, with the rest looked up from reference TRBV7-2 and TRBJ1-5, is GAGVSQSPSNKVTEKGKDVELRCDPISGHTALYWYRQSLGQGLEFLIYFQGNSAPDKSGLPSDRFSAERTGGSVSTLTIQRTQQEDSAVYLCASSLRFEGRQPQHFGDGTRLSIL.

This clone was picked up one time. The V and J genes are TRBV6-6 and TRBJ2-7, with 7 bases fitting TRBD1. The CDR3 totals 13 residues. CDR1 is MNHNY, CDR2 SVGAGI, per germline (reference sequence). V shed 7 bases, J shed 2 bases, and the junction held 5 bases outside the gene matches. CDR3 protein: CASTGQAPYEQYF. The CDR3 DNA sequence: TGTGCCAGCACCGGACAGGCTCCCTACGAGCAGTACTTC.

The CDR3 DNA follows: TGTGCCAGCAGTGGAGGGACATGGGAGACCCAGTACTTC. Translating gives CASSGGTWETQYF. This rearrangement joins TRBV6-1 to TRBJ2-5; TRBD1 is a possible D gene (6 bases). Per the germline V gene, CDR1 is MNHNS and CDR2 is SASEGT. This CDR3 comprises 13 residues. The V and J ends lost 4 bases and 5 bases respectively, with 11 bases between them.

J is TRBJ2-2 and V is TRBV5-1; 9 bases are a match to TRBD2. The J segment lost 5 bases and the V segment lost 0 bases, leaving 2 bases of the junction unmatched. In germline, CDR1 is SGHRS, CDR2 YFSETQ. The CDR3 extends over 15 amino acids. CDR3 region: CASSLGLADTGELFF. In DNA, the CDR3 is TGCGCCAGCAGCTTGGGACTAGCGGATACCGGGGAGCTGTTTTTT.

This clone turned up a few times. This chain joins TRBV7-9 and TRBJ1-1, with unresolved D. Trimming took off 4 bases at V and 7 bases at J, with 10 bases between the two ends. CDR1 and CDR2 (germline): SEHNR, FQNEAQ (reference sequence). This CDR3 comprises 12 residues. The CDR3 loop reads CASSSVTVEAFF. CDR3 DNA: TGTGCCAGCAGCTCCGTGACCGTTGAAGCTTTCTTT.

This clone was seen a few times. J is TRBJ1-5 and V is TRBV19; no reliable D call. CDR1 is LNHDA and CDR2 is SQIVND in the germline V gene (reference sequence). The CDR3 length is 12 residues. The V and J ends lost 3 bases and 11 bases respectively, with 11 bases between them. The CDR3 DNA reads TGTGCCAGTAGTATTTCCGCGTTCGCCCAGCATTTT. Protein: CASSISAFAQHF.

V is TRBV19 and J is TRBJ2-5; D perhaps matches TRBD2 (6 bases). Germline CDR1 and CDR2: LNHDA and SQIVND (reference sequence). The ends were cut back, 3 bases at V and 4 bases at J, with 12 bases in the middle. The CDR3 covers 14 residues. The CDR3: CASSIAWRGETQYF. The CDR3 DNA is TGTGCCAGTAGTATCGCTTGGCGGGGAGAGACCCAGTACTTC.